Here is one T cell receptor beta chain with its context. Method: immunoSEQ multiplex PCR; TCRdb's copy keeps in-frame clones and lacks some. The sample lists a few hundred thousand clones; roughly nine tenths were seen once. This specimen comes from a study of blood T cell repertoires in COVID-19. For the study at large: T cells, B-cell-depleted T cells, or PBMCs provided the cDNA or gDNA that served as material.

Everyone who took part was roughly 18 to 100 years old, and they came from about two dozen US areas. The length of the CDR3 is 12 residues. The V end lost 6 bases, the J end lost 0 bases, and 4 bases lay between the germline ends. Germline assignment: CDR1 SNHLY and CDR2 FYNNEI. This chain connects TRBV2 to TRBJ2-3; no clear D. The material sequenced was PBMCs or T cells enriched from blood (not recorded which). The receptor comes from a man in his late teens or twenties who had recovered from COVID-19. In nucleotides, the CDR3 is TGTGCCAGCAGCGTTAGCACAGATACGCAGTATTTT. Translation: CASSVSTDTQYF. The complete variable domain, with remaining parts taken from reference TRBV2 and TRBJ2-3, reads EPEVTQTPSHQVTQMGQEVILRCVPISNHLYFYWYRQILGQKVEFLVSFYNNEISEKSEIFDDQFSVERPDGSNFTLKIRSTKLEDSAMYFCASSVSTDTQYFGPGTRLTVL.